One sample yielded the 23 T cell receptor beta chains listed below, sequenced in a study of cytomegalovirus exposure and HLA in healthy donors (dated by TCRdb to the late 2010s). Library creation used the immunoSEQ multiplex PCR assay. For the multiplex PCR, a mixture combining 60 forward primers for TCR Vbeta segments and 13 reverse primers for TCR Jbeta segments was used. TCRdb stores this immuneACCESS table with in-frame sequences only. Part of the clones is absent; in the studies checked, under half of the shortfall reflects unresolved V genes, and no reason is known for the rest. The sample contains more than 100,000 clones, less than 90% of them found a single time. The ten largest clonotypes hold about 0.25% of the sample. The source material was PBMCs. These receptors came from a man in his fifties in good health and CMV-seronegative.

The chain recombines TRBV7-9 with TRBJ2-1, with a tentative D call TRBD1 (5 bases). Germline V gene lookup returns CDR1 SEHNR and CDR2 FQNEAQ (reference sequence). V was trimmed by 6 bases and J by 6 bases, leaving 6 bases between them. CDR3 size: 11 residues. The CDR3, as DNA: TGTGCCAGCAGGGGGCTCAATGAGCAGTTCTTC. This sequence encodes CASRGLNEQFF. The whole variable domain, filled in from reference TRBV7-9 and TRBJ2-1, reads DTGVSQNPRHKITKRGQNVTFRCDPISEHNRLYWYRQTLGQGPEFLTYFQNEAQLEKSRLLSDRFSAERPKGSFSTLEIQRTEQGDSAMYLCASRGLNEQFFGPGTRLTVL.

This clone was detected once. The CDR3 bases are TGTGCCAGCAGTGACCGTAACAGGGCCAACTATGGCTACACCTTC. Its protein product is CASSDRNRANYGYTF. The V call is TRBV6-1, the J call TRBJ1-2; D possibly corresponds to TRBD1 (6 bases). The CDR3 is 15 amino acids. Germline CDR1 MNHNS, CDR2 SASEGT. Trimming left V 3 bases short and J 2 bases short, with 13 bases between.

This rearrangement joins TRBV6-6 to TRBJ1-5; 10 bases map to TRBD1. Germline CDR1 and CDR2: MNHNY and SVGAGI (reference sequence). V trimming: 8 bases; J trimming: 2 bases; junction bases outside the gene matches: 9. There are 16 residues in the CDR3. This CDR3 reads CASGRQGADGNQPQHF. The CDR3 bases are TGTGCCAGCGGGCGACAGGGGGCGGACGGCAATCAGCCCCAGCATTTT.

CDR3 residues: CASSTRQGSDEQFF. The CDR3, as DNA: TGCGCCAGCAGCACAAGACAGGGGTCCGATGAGCAGTTCTTC. The genes are TRBV5-1 and TRBJ2-1, with 8 nucleotides matching TRBD1. V gave up 4 bases and J gave up 8 bases; unmatched junction bases: 8. The CDR3 sequence is 14 residues long. The germline V gene has CDR1 SGHRS and CDR2 YFSETQ.

This clone was detected only once. J is TRBJ1-5 and V is TRBV19, with a weak D call TRBD1 (6 bases). The CDR3 is 15 residues long. V lost 3 bases and J lost 6, with 15 bases in between. CDR1 and CDR2 (germline): LNHDA, SQIVND (reference sequence). The CDR3 is CASSIGGGGGQPQHF. CDR3 nucleotides: TGTGCCAGTAGTATTGGGGGAGGGGGGGGTCAGCCCCAGCATTTT.

The chain recombines TRBV9 with TRBJ1-3; 9 nucleotides match TRBD1. Unmatched junction bases numbered 7, after V lost 4 bases and J lost 2 bases. CDR3 size: 16 residues. The V gene's germline CDR1 is SGDLS and CDR2 YYNGEE. In nucleotides, the CDR3 is TGTGCCAGCAGCCCCTCGGGACAGGGAACTGGAAACACCATATATTTT. It specifies CASSPSGQGTGNTIYF.

The chain is built from TRBV6-5 and TRBJ1-2, with D maybe TRBD1 (6 bases). This CDR3 has 13 amino acids. The germline gives CDR1 MNHEY, CDR2 SVGAGI. Trimming left V 6 bases short and J 6 bases short, with 14 bases between. The CDR3 region has the DNA TGTGCCAGCAGCCGAGGGGGGGACCATGGCTACACCTTC. This codes for CASSRGGDHGYTF.

The V call is TRBV7-2, the J call TRBJ1-2, with D possibly matching TRBD1 (6 bases). From germline, CDR1 is SGHTA and CDR2 FQGNSA. With 3 bases removed from V and 3 bases from J, the gap between germline ends came to 11 bases. The CDR3 is made up of 14 amino acids. The CDR3 loop reads CASSFGTFDYGYTF. CDR3 DNA sequence: TGTGCCAGCAGCTTCGGGACATTCGACTATGGCTACACCTTC.

The rearrangement uses TRBV28 and TRBJ1-4, with 7 bases identical to TRBD1. Trimming cost V 8 bases and J 5 bases; bases outside gene matches: 8. The V gene's germline CDR1 is MDHEN and CDR2 SYDVKM. This CDR3 is 14 amino acids long. The CDR3 loop is CASRRSGGNEKLFF. Written as DNA, the CDR3 is TGTGCCAGCCGCCGGTCAGGGGGGAATGAAAAACTGTTTTTT.

This clone was counted a few times. V and J are TRBV7-3 and TRBJ1-1; 8 bases line up with TRBD1. Losses at the gene ends were 5 bases for V and 3 bases for J; bases not matched to a gene: 5. From germline, CDR1 is SGHTA and CDR2 FQGTGA. The CDR3 has 14 residues. The CDR3 here is CASSPGGADTEAFF. The CDR3 DNA sequence: TGTGCCAGCAGCCCAGGGGGCGCCGACACTGAAGCTTTCTTT.

The chain combines TRBV2 with TRBJ1-4; the match to TRBD1 covers 10 bases. The germline CDR1 and CDR2 sequences are SNHLY and FYNNEI. Trimming took 1 base from V and 5 from J; bases not matched to a gene: 4. The length of the CDR3 is 16 residues. Written as DNA, the CDR3 is TGTGCCAGCAGTGAAGGGGGGACAGGGGAAAATGAAAAACTGTTTTTT. This codes for CASSEGGTGENEKLFF.

The V gene is TRBV5-6, the J gene TRBJ1-5; D not resolved. The V end was cut by 7 bases, the J end by 3 bases, with 23 bases between. This CDR3 spans 17 amino acids. In germline, CDR1 is SGHDT, CDR2 YYEEEE. The CDR3 protein is CASCAGGTGRINQPQHF. The CDR3 DNA reads TGTGCCAGCTGCGCGGGCGGTACTGGACGGATCAATCAGCCCCAGCATTTT.

The chain uses TRBV7-9 and TRBJ2-1, with 10 bases fitting TRBD1. The V gene end was trimmed by 4 bases and the J gene end by 13 bases; junction bases not matched to a gene: 13. The CDR3 spans 15 residues. CDR1 SEHNR and CDR2 FQNEAQ come from the germline V gene (reference sequence). For the CDR3, the DNA is TGTGCCAGCAGCTCGACCGGGACAGGGGCGAGTAGTCAGTTCTTC. Protein: CASSSTGTGASSQFF.

The sample holds one count of this clone. The rearrangement links TRBV18 to TRBJ1-1; D perhaps matches TRBD1 (5 bases). Germline values: CDR1 KGHSH, CDR2 LQKENI. V was pared by 3 bases and J by 5 bases, with 16 bases between. This CDR3 spans 15 amino acids. The CDR3 DNA is TGTGCCAGCTCACCGTCACAGGAATCTGGGACTGAAGCTTTCTTT. As protein: CASSPSQESGTEAFF.

The V and J genes are TRBV11-2 and TRBJ2-3; D may be TRBD2 (6 bases). Germline CDR1 reads SGHAT; CDR2 reads FQNNGV. V was pared by 5 bases and J by 1 base, with 16 bases between. The CDR3 is 16 residues long. CDR3 residues: CASSRRPGGGTDTQYF. In nucleotides, the CDR3 is TGTGCCAGCAGCCGCCGCCCAGGAGGGGGCACAGATACGCAGTATTTT.

The chain links TRBV6-1 to TRBJ2-3, with D maybe TRBD2 (5 bases). V lost 3 bases and J lost 5, with 15 bases in between. Germline assignment: CDR1 MNHNS and CDR2 SASEGT. The CDR3 contains 15 residues. CDR3 residues: CASSDRGPWVDTQYF. The CDR3 region has the DNA TGTGCCAGCAGTGATCGAGGGCCGTGGGTAGATACGCAGTATTTT.

This sequence joins TRBV19 and TRBJ2-1, with 10 bases identical to TRBD2. CDR3 size: 18 residues. Germline assignment: CDR1 LNHDA and CDR2 SQIVND (reference sequence). The ends lost 4 bases at V and 4 bases at J; junction bases unmatched: 13. The CDR3 is CASSTMQGLAGAYNEQFF. CDR3 DNA sequence: TGTGCCAGTAGTACCATGCAGGGGCTAGCGGGAGCGTACAATGAGCAGTTCTTC. The whole variable domain, filled in from reference TRBV19 and TRBJ2-1, reads DGGITQSPKYLFRKEGQNVTLSCEQNLNHDAMYWYRQDPGQGLRLIYYSQIVNDFQKGDIAEGYSVSREKKESFPLTVTSAQKNPTAFYLCASSTMQGLAGAYNEQFFGPGTRLTVL.

This chain joins TRBV11-2 and TRBJ1-1; no definite D call. Germline CDR1 is SGHAT and CDR2 is FQNNGV. The V and J ends lost 5 bases and 10 bases respectively, with 20 bases between them. This CDR3 spans 14 amino acids. DNA of the CDR3: TGTGCCAGCAGCCCAGTGGCGGCGGCTCCGGGAGCTTTCTTT. It specifies CASSPVAAAPGAFF.

The J gene is TRBJ1-2, the V gene TRBV30; TRBD1 is a possible D gene (6 bases). The CDR3 contains 12 residues. Trimming stripped 2 bases from V and 8 bases from J, with 12 bases between. Per the germline V gene, CDR1 is GTSNPN and CDR2 is SVGIG (reference sequence). CDR3 sequence (DNA): TGTGCCTGGAGTTTTGCAGGGGAAGGCTACACCTTC. Amino acids: CAWSFAGEGYTF.

The rearrangement uses TRBV10-3 and TRBJ2-2, with TRBD2 matching over 12 bases. The germline V gene encodes CDR1 ENHRY and CDR2 SYGVKD. The CDR3 length is 14 residues. Trimming at V came to 5 bases and at J to 7 bases, leaving 2 bases not matched to a gene. CDR3 DNA sequence: TGTGCCATCAGTCAGACTAGCGGGGGCGGGGAGCTGTTTTTT. Its translation is CAISQTSGGGELFF.

The chain couples TRBV18 to TRBJ1-1; tentative D call: TRBD1 (5 bases). Germline V lookup: CDR1 KGHSH, CDR2 LQKENI. V lost 4 bases and J 0 bases, leaving 12 bases between the germline ends. This CDR3 region has 15 residues. This CDR3 reads CASSQGIRVNTEAFF. The CDR3 DNA is TGTGCCAGCTCACAGGGGATACGGGTGAACACTGAAGCTTTCTTT.

This chain connects TRBV6-1 to TRBJ2-3, with 7 bases fitting TRBD1. CDR1 and CDR2 (germline): MNHNS, SASEGT. This CDR3 is 15 amino acids long. With V trimmed by 7 bases and J by 1 base, 8 bases remained unmatched. CDR3 in amino acids: CASKVSGTGTDTQYF. The CDR3 coding sequence is TGTGCCAGCAAAGTTTCCGGGACAGGCACAGATACGCAGTATTTT.

This chain links TRBV2 with TRBJ2-1; the D is unclear. This CDR3 is 14 amino acids long. V lost 4 bases, J lost 0 bases, and 7 bases lay in between. The germline gives CDR1 SNHLY, CDR2 FYNNEI. The CDR3 region has the DNA TGTGCCAGCAGTGTCTCAGGCTCCTACAATGAGCAGTTCTTC. Its protein is CASSVSGSYNEQFF.